The 26 T cell receptor beta chains below all came from one sample that was sequenced in a study of blood T cell repertoires in COVID-19. The method was immunoSEQ multiplex PCR; TCRdb's version includes in-frame clones alone and lacks a portion of them. This sample has tens of thousands of clones, with approximately 80% found just once. The sample was peripheral blood. The receptors were sampled from a woman between 55 and 75 years old with acute or convalescent COVID-19.

The chain recombines TRBV5-4 with TRBJ1-1; D is undetermined. Trimming removed 2 bases from V and 1 base from J, with 3 bases in between. From germline, CDR1 is SGHNT and CDR2 YYREEE (reference sequence). This CDR3 contains 12 residues. The CDR3 loop is CASSFRNTEAFF. The CDR3 nucleotides are TGTGCCAGCAGCTTTCGGAACACTGAAGCTTTCTTT.

V usage is TRBV5-1 and J usage is TRBJ2-5; no definite D call. Looked up from germline, CDR1 is SGHRS and CDR2 is YFSETQ. V was trimmed by 5 bases and J by 5 bases, leaving 13 bases between them. CDR3 length: 13 amino acids. The CDR3 loop reads CASRNNPTETQYF. DNA of the CDR3: TGCGCCAGCAGAAACAACCCCACGGAGACCCAGTACTTC. The complete variable domain, with remaining parts taken from reference TRBV5-1 and TRBJ2-5, reads KAGVTQTPRYLIKTRGQQVTLSCSPISGHRSVSWYQQTPGQGLQFLFEYFSETQRNKGNFPGRFSGRQFSNSRSEMNVSTLELGDSALYLCASRNNPTETQYFGPGTRLLVL.

As to this clone: The same CDR3 can be traced to other DNA sequences in this sample. The V gene is TRBV19, the J gene TRBJ2-3, with a tentative D call TRBD1 (6 bases). CDR1 is LNHDA, CDR2 SQIVND, per germline (reference sequence). Trimming left V 7 bases short and J 2 bases short, with 7 bases between. This CDR3 is built from 12 residues. The CDR3 spells CASNRDTDTQYF. The CDR3 DNA sequence: TGTGCCAGTAACAGGGACACAGATACGCAGTATTTT.

The chain joins TRBV7-6 to TRBJ1-4; the D is unclear. The CDR3 length is 14 residues. The V and J ends lost 0 bases and 0 bases respectively, with 2 bases between them. CDR1 and CDR2 (germline): SGHVS, FNYEAQ. The CDR3: CASSLAATNEKLFF. The CDR3 DNA is TGTGCCAGCAGCTTAGCCGCAACTAATGAAAAACTGTTTTTT. The whole variable domain, filled in from reference TRBV7-6 and TRBJ1-4, reads GAGVSQSPRYKVTKRGQDVALRCDPISGHVSLYWYRQALGQGPEFLTYFNYEAQQDKSGLPNDRFSAERPEGSISTLTIQRTEQRDSAMYRCASSLAATNEKLFFGSGTQLSVL.

The CDR3 coding sequence is TGTGCCAGCAGTAAGGGGGCAGGAGCTAATGAAAAACTGTTTTTT. It specifies CASSKGAGANEKLFF. The chain uses TRBV28 and TRBJ1-4, with TRBD1 matching over 7 bases. Germline assignment: CDR1 MDHEN and CDR2 SYDVKM. The V and J ends lost 5 bases and 3 bases, in that order; junction bases with no gene match: 6. This CDR3 spans 15 amino acids.

The rearrangement joins TRBV11-2 to TRBJ1-1; a weak D match, TRBD1 (6 bases). This CDR3 contains 12 residues. Trimming removed 0 bases at V and 10 bases at J, with 9 bases between. CDR1 SGHAT and CDR2 FQNNGV come from the germline V gene. CDR3: CASSLERGRAFF. In DNA, the CDR3 is TGTGCCAGCAGCTTAGAGAGGGGGAGAGCTTTCTTT.

The rearrangement links TRBV7-9 to TRBJ1-5; maybe TRBD1 (6 bases). Germline CDR1 reads SEHNR; CDR2 reads FQNEAQ (reference sequence). CDR3 size: 14 residues. V was shortened by 11 bases and J by 4 bases, with 18 bases between the two germline ends. The CDR3 loop reads CAGLNRALNQPQHF. In DNA form, the CDR3 reads TGTGCCGGCCTGAACAGGGCCCTTAATCAGCCCCAGCATTTT.

The J gene is TRBJ2-7, the V gene TRBV13; TRBD1 aligns across 9 bases. CDR1 is PRHDT, CDR2 FYEKMQ, per germline (reference sequence). The CDR3 has 15 amino acids. J gave up 7 bases and V 8 bases, and 15 bases lay outside the gene matches. CDR3 loop: CASHNSGTGYTEQYF. CDR3 nucleotide sequence: TGTGCCAGCCATAATTCCGGGACAGGGTATACTGAGCAGTACTTC.

V is TRBV19 and J is TRBJ2-5, with 13 bases lining up with TRBD2. CDR3 length: 16 residues. Germline V gene lookup returns CDR1 LNHDA and CDR2 SQIVND (reference sequence). The junction had 3 bases not matched to a gene; V was cut back by 5 bases and J by 0 bases. The CDR3 is CASSAGLAGYQETQYF. In nucleotides, the CDR3 is TGTGCCAGTAGTGCGGGACTAGCGGGGTACCAAGAGACCCAGTACTTC.

This clone has more than one count but fewer than ten. The V and J genes are TRBV5-1 and TRBJ1-2; TRBD1 matches at 9 bases. The CDR3 has 14 residues. Germline values: CDR1 SGHRS, CDR2 YFSETQ. V lost 4 bases and J lost 4; bases outside the gene matches: 5. CDR3 nucleotides: TGCGCCAGCAGCGGTGGGACAGGGTCCTATGGCTACACCTTC. It translates to CASSGGTGSYGYTF.

The chain has TRBV4-2 and TRBJ1-1; D perhaps matches TRBD1 (5 bases). V lost 3 bases to trimming and J lost 4 bases, with 15 bases between them. Germline V gene lookup returns CDR1 LGHNA and CDR2 YNFKEQ. The length of the CDR3 is 15 residues. In nucleotides, the CDR3 is TGTGCCAGCAGCCAGTGGGTGGGGGGGACCACTGAAGCTTTCTTT. Its translation: CASSQWVGGTTEAFF.

The chain joins TRBV19 to TRBJ2-2; 12 nucleotides align to TRBD1. The germline gives CDR1 LNHDA, CDR2 SQIVND (reference sequence). This CDR3 is built from 15 residues. The V gene end was trimmed by 5 bases and the J gene end by 4 bases; junction bases not matched to a gene: 2. The CDR3 DNA is TGTGCCAGTAGTGGGACAGGGGGCGGCACCGGGGAGCTGTTTTTT. It is translated as CASSGTGGGTGELFF. The full variable domain, its missing parts supplied by reference TRBV19 and TRBJ2-2, is DGGITQSPKYLFRKEGQNVTLSCEQNLNHDAMYWYRQDPGQGLRLIYYSQIVNDFQKGDIAEGYSVSREKKESFPLTVTSAQKNPTAFYLCASSGTGGGTGELFFGEGSRLTVL.

A few counts support this clone. The V and J genes are TRBV5-4 and TRBJ2-1, with TRBD2 matching 9 bases. Trimming removed 5 bases from V and 7 bases from J; junction bases left unmatched: 10. CDR1 and CDR2 from the germline V gene are SGHNT and YYREEE (reference sequence). The CDR3 runs to 15 residues. In nucleotides, the CDR3 is TGTGCCAGCAGGATCGCGGGGGGGCCGGGGAATGAGCAGTTCTTC. Its protein is CASRIAGGPGNEQFF. The entire variable domain, with the rest obtained from reference TRBV5-4 and TRBJ2-1, is as follows: ETGVTQSPTHLIKTRGQQVTLRCSSQSGHNTVSWYQQALGQGPQFIFQYYREEENGRGNFPPRFSGLQFPNYSSELNVNALELDDSALYLCASRIAGGPGNEQFFGPGTRLTVL.

Worth noting for this clone: Because the CDR3 is missing its conserved closing phenylalanine or tryptophan, this is likely a read error. The limits of the CDR3 on the DNA are not certain, so only TCRdb's listed CDR3 is given. The chain carries TRBV6-5 and TRBJ1-1; TRBD1, the D gene given by the table, was not confirmed from the DNA. Germline V gene lookup returns CDR1 MNHEY and CDR2 SVGAGI. The CDR3 is made up of 12 amino acids, end residues included. The chain's CDR3 is CASRDRLGVGVY.

The rearrangement joins TRBV19 to TRBJ1-5, with D possibly being TRBD1 (5 bases). The CDR3 is 16 residues long. Trimming took 2 bases from V and 2 from J, leaving 13 bases between them. The germline V gene has CDR1 LNHDA and CDR2 SQIVND (reference sequence). The CDR3 DNA is TGTGCCAGTAGTATAAGTCAGGGTATGGGCAATCAGCCCCAGCATTTT. Encoded protein: CASSISQGMGNQPQHF.

The J gene is TRBJ1-1, the V gene TRBV9; D is perhaps TRBD1 (6 bases). V was clipped by 0 bases and J by 1 base, with 7 bases between them. This CDR3 comprises 14 residues. Looked up from germline, CDR1 is SGDLS and CDR2 is YYNGEE. The CDR3 coding sequence is TGTGCCAGCAGCGTAGGGACAGCGAACACTGAAGCTTTCTTT. This encodes CASSVGTANTEAFF.

The rearrangement uses TRBV7-9 and TRBJ2-7, with no clear D. The CDR3 runs 11 residues. From germline, CDR1 is SEHNR and CDR2 FQNEAQ (reference sequence). The germline V and J ends were trimmed by 4 bases and 2 bases, with 3 bases remaining between them. The CDR3 loop reads CASSSTYEQYF. The DNA of the CDR3 is TGTGCCAGCAGCTCCACCTACGAGCAGTACTTC.

The rearrangement links TRBV6-5 to TRBJ1-6; 8 bases align to TRBD1. Germline CDR1 is MNHEY and CDR2 is SVGAGI. This CDR3 has 15 amino acids. V was pared by 0 bases and J by 9 bases, with 4 bases of the junction left unmatched. The CDR3 region is CASSYSGQGRSPLHF. CDR3 sequence (DNA): TGTGCCAGCAGTTACTCAGGACAGGGACGTTCACCCCTCCACTTT.

The J gene is TRBJ2-2, the V gene TRBV6-5, with 8 positions matching TRBD1. The CDR3 is made up of 16 amino acids. Germline lookup yields CDR1 MNHEY and CDR2 SVGAGI. V was clipped by 2 bases and J by 4 bases; unmatched bases: 6. CDR3: CASSYLDRVITGELFF. In nucleotides, the CDR3 is TGTGCCAGCAGTTACCTGGACAGGGTAATCACCGGGGAGCTGTTTTTT.

V is TRBV27 and J is TRBJ1-2, with D possibly TRBD1 on 5 matching bases. Trimming left V 6 bases short and J 8 bases short, with 13 bases between. Germline CDR1 MNHEY, CDR2 SMNVEV (reference sequence). The CDR3 sequence is 12 residues long. CDR3 residues: CASSRDRRGYTF. Written as DNA, the CDR3 is TGTGCCAGCAGCCGTGACAGAAGAGGCTACACCTTC.

This chain links TRBV6-5 with TRBJ1-2, with 12 bases aligning to TRBD1. CDR1 is MNHEY, CDR2 SVGAGI, per germline. V lost 4 bases to trimming and J lost 8 bases; unmatched junction nucleotides: 11. There are 16 residues in the CDR3. The CDR3 DNA follows: TGTGCCAGCAGTTCCACCGGGACAGGGGGCCTTGGGGGCTACACCTTC. Protein product: CASSSTGTGGLGGYTF.

This clone was seen only a few times. The chain has TRBV6-2 or TRBV6-3 and TRBJ1-5, with D tentatively TRBD1 (6 bases). The length of the CDR3 is 15 residues. V lost 4 bases to trimming and J lost 6 bases, with 16 bases between them. Per the germline V gene, CDR1 is MNHEY and CDR2 is SVGEGT. The CDR3 here is CASSSTGPHGQPQHF. In DNA, the CDR3 is TGTGCCAGCAGTTCGACAGGTCCTCACGGTCAGCCCCAGCATTTT.

The chain links TRBV11-2 to TRBJ1-1; 11 positions agree with TRBD1. Unmatched junction bases numbered 5, after V lost 1 base and J lost 4 bases. The CDR3 loop spans 16 amino acids. Germline values: CDR1 SGHAT, CDR2 FQNNGV. CDR3 in amino acids: CASSLGTGGRGTEAFF. The DNA for the CDR3 is TGTGCCAGCAGCTTAGGGACAGGGGGCCGTGGCACTGAAGCTTTCTTT.

V is TRBV19 and J is TRBJ1-2, with TRBD1 matching over 8 bases. J gave up 3 bases and V 5 bases, and 11 bases lay outside the gene matches. The CDR3 totals 16 residues. CDR1 and CDR2 (germline): LNHDA, SQIVND (reference sequence). Written as DNA, the CDR3 is TGTGCCAGTAGTCCGAGACAACCGGGACAGGACTATGGCTACACCTTC. Protein sequence: CASSPRQPGQDYGYTF. The entire variable domain, with the rest obtained from reference TRBV19 and TRBJ1-2, is as follows: DGGITQSPKYLFRKEGQNVTLSCEQNLNHDAMYWYRQDPGQGLRLIYYSQIVNDFQKGDIAEGYSVSREKKESFPLTVTSAQKNPTAFYLCASSPRQPGQDYGYTFGSGTRLTVV.

The chain combines TRBV5-1 with TRBJ1-1; the D is unclear. Trimming left V 0 bases short and J 1 base short, with 4 bases between. The CDR3 runs to 13 residues. Germline CDR1 SGHRS, CDR2 YFSETQ. CDR3 DNA sequence: TGCGCCAGCAGCTTGGGGGCGAACACTGAAGCTTTCTTT. Protein product: CASSLGANTEAFF.

The chain joins TRBV10-3 to TRBJ1-3, with 11 nucleotides matching TRBD1. V shed 6 bases and J 8 bases; nucleotides not matched to a gene: 3. The CDR3 sequence is 13 residues long. Germline loops: CDR1 ENHRY, CDR2 SYGVKD. CDR3 residues: CAISPGQGDTIYF. Written as DNA, the CDR3 is TGTGCCATCAGCCCGGGACAGGGGGACACCATATATTTT.